Sequencing of this T cell receptor beta chain was carried out in a study of CXCR3-negative and CXCR3-positive naive CD8 T cells. It was by 5' RACE with UMI labels that the TRB cDNA libraries were prepared. For each CDR3 protein, TCRdb gives one entry from its re-call of the 5' RACE reads, without DNA. The listing records 20,000 to 25,000 distinct CDR3 sequences. The CDR3 runs to 14 residues. Germline-derived CDR1 and CDR2 are SGHDN and FVKESK. Sequencing input: memory CD8+ T cells from blood. The sequence was obtained from a human donor in good health. Some clones in this sample may be carry-over from other donors' samples. The rearrangement links TRBV14 to TRBJ2-3. CDR3 protein: CASSQDRNTDTQYF.